This section outlines one T cell receptor (beta chain) sequence together with its context. Clones were read by immunoSEQ multiplex PCR, and TCRdb kept only the in-frame ones, dropping some. In the table there are over 85,000 clones, roughly 90% of which are singletons. CDR1 is MGHRA, CDR2 YSYEKL, per germline. V lost 0 bases to trimming and J lost 1 base, with 12 bases between them. The CDR3 sequence is 16 residues long. The data are from a study of control samples from healthy donors and cancer patients. This chain connects TRBV4-1 to TRBJ1-1, with D possibly being TRBD1 (5 bases). Input material: PBMCs. This clonotype was sampled from a woman aged 60-75 years with lung cancer. The CDR3 loop is CASSQERAGRNTEAFF. In nucleotides, the CDR3 is TGCGCCAGCAGCCAAGAACGGGCAGGGAGGAACACTGAAGCTTTCTTT.